The 10 T cell receptor beta chains below all came from one sample that was sequenced in a study of shared T cell receptors in the human thymus (dated by TCRdb to about 2021). Libraries were made using the immunoSEQ multiplex PCR assay. This immuneACCESS table, as held by TCRdb, lists in-frame sequences with V and J called but not all clones. Of the missing ones, under half trace to an unresolved V gene in checked studies; the others have no known cause. The sample profile shows hundreds of thousands of clones; roughly 90% of them were found once. 0.0085% to 0.012% of the sample is held by the ten biggest clonotypes. The same data also went into a second study, on human thymus T cells.

The source material was thymocytes. The receptor set was obtained from a boy in the first two years of life with a congenital heart defect. Donor details come from another sample of the same person, matched by shared clones.

The J gene is TRBJ2-4, the V gene TRBV4-2, with 7 bases identical to TRBD1. Germline V lookup: CDR1 LGHNA, CDR2 YNFKEQ. V was clipped by 2 bases and J by 8 bases; unmatched bases: 9. The CDR3 totals 15 residues. The CDR3 DNA sequence: TGTGCCAGCAGCCAATCCCTACAGGGGTCGGACATTCAGTACTTC. This sequence encodes CASSQSLQGSDIQYF.

The DNA of the CDR3 is TGTGCCAGCAGGTGCGGGGACAGGACGAACACCGGGGAGCTGTTTTTT. Amino acid sequence: CASRCGDRTNTGELFF. The chain employs TRBV2 and TRBJ2-2, with TRBD1 identical over 8 bases. CDR3 size: 16 residues. Germline V gives CDR1 SNHLY, CDR2 FYNNEI. V lost 6 bases, J lost 0 bases, and 6 bases stayed unmatched. Full variable domain (remainder filled in from reference TRBV2 and TRBJ2-2): EPEVTQTPSHQVTQMGQEVILRCVPISNHLYFYWYRQILGQKVEFLVSFYNNEISEKSEIFDDQFSVERPDGSNFTLKIRSTKLEDSAMYFCASRCGDRTNTGELFFGEGSRLTVL.

This clone was seen a few times. This sequence joins TRBV4-2 and TRBJ1-4; D is ambiguous. Germline V gene lookup returns CDR1 LGHNA and CDR2 YNFKEQ. This CDR3 comprises 18 residues. V lost 5 bases and J 4 bases, leaving 23 bases between the germline ends. The CDR3: CASSVPRKWAQDNEKLFF. The CDR3 DNA is TGTGCCAGCAGCGTACCAAGGAAGTGGGCTCAAGATAATGAAAAACTGTTTTTT.

The J gene is TRBJ1-4, the V gene TRBV19; 9 nucleotides agree with TRBD1. V dropped 5 bases and J dropped 4; count of bases not matched to a gene: 11. Germline loops: CDR1 LNHDA, CDR2 SQIVND (reference sequence). The CDR3 length is 17 residues. CDR3 bases: TGTGCCAGTAGTCCACAGGACAGGGGATGGGTTAATGAAAAACTGTTTTTT. As protein: CASSPQDRGWVNEKLFF.

The chain has TRBV4-3 and TRBJ1-2, with 9 bases that match TRBD1. The CDR3 is made up of 13 amino acids. V was pared by 6 bases and J by 4 bases, with 3 bases of the junction left unmatched. Germline V gene lookup returns CDR1 LGHNA and CDR2 YSLEER. DNA for the CDR3: TGCGCCAGCAGGGGACAGGGCGGCTATGGCTACACCTTC. This gives the protein CASRGQGGYGYTF.

This clone appeared once. This sequence joins TRBV2 and TRBJ2-7; 10 nucleotides match TRBD1. The CDR3 runs 14 residues. The V and J ends lost 8 bases and 0 bases, in that order; junction bases with no gene match: 4. CDR1 and CDR2 (germline): SNHLY, FYNNEI. The CDR3 region has the DNA TGTGCCAGCTGCAGGACAGGGGGCTCCTACGAGCAGTACTTC. It translates to CASCRTGGSYEQYF.

This clone was detected only once. The J gene is TRBJ2-1, the V gene TRBV4-1, with D maybe TRBD2 (5 bases). Germline assignment: CDR1 MGHRA and CDR2 YSYEKL. V dropped 0 bases and J dropped 9 bases, with 9 bases sitting between them. The CDR3 consists of 13 residues. The CDR3 spells CASSQDGGCEQFF. The CDR3 nucleotides are TGCGCCAGCAGCCAAGATGGCGGGTGTGAGCAGTTCTTC.

J is TRBJ1-1 and V is TRBV30, with TRBD1 matching over 9 bases. Germline V CDR1 and CDR2: GTSNPN, SVGIG (reference sequence). This CDR3 spans 14 amino acids. V trimming: 1 base; J trimming: 4 bases; junction bases outside the gene matches: 4. DNA for the CDR3: TGTGCCTGGAGTGAGGGGACAGGGTTCACTGAAGCTTTCTTT. Protein: CAWSEGTGFTEAFF.

This chain connects TRBV21-1 to TRBJ2-1; the table gives TRBD1 as D, unverified against the DNA. TRBV21-1 is given as a pseudogene. The CDR3 consists of 14 residues. The CDR3 reads CASAAGQGVNEQFF. The CDR3 coding sequence is TGTGCCAGCGCCGCGGGACAGGGGGTCAATGAGCAGTTCTTC.

CDR3 region: CATSGTGHPGQYF. For the CDR3, the DNA is TGTGCCACCTCCGGGACAGGCCACCCTGGGCAGTACTTC. This rearrangement joins TRBV10-3 to TRBJ2-7; 8 bases fit TRBD1. Germline lookup yields CDR1 ENHRY and CDR2 SYGVKD. The J segment lost 9 bases and the V segment lost 10 bases, leaving 14 bases of the junction unmatched. This CDR3 spans 13 amino acids.